Presented here are 24 T cell receptor beta chains from one specimen sequenced in a study of blood T cell repertoires in COVID-19. Data came from immunoSEQ multiplex PCR; TCRdb stores just in-frame clones and leaves some out. The data show a few hundred thousand clones, roughly 85% seen once. The source material was peripheral blood. Receptors originate from a man in his fifties or sixties with active or convalescent COVID-19.

V usage is TRBV27 and J usage is TRBJ1-1; tentative D call: TRBD1 (5 bases). V lost 6 bases to trimming and J lost 3 bases, with 14 bases between them. From germline, CDR1 is MNHEY and CDR2 SMNVEV (reference sequence). The CDR3 is made up of 14 amino acids. The CDR3 DNA is TGTGCCAGCAGCCGCCGGGGGTTGGACACTGAAGCTTTCTTT. This translates into CASSRRGLDTEAFF.

The genes are TRBV10-2 and TRBJ1-1, with a tentative D call TRBD1 (6 bases). Germline V gene lookup returns CDR1 WSHSY and CDR2 SAAADI. This CDR3 is built from 15 residues. Trimming stripped 5 bases from V and 4 bases from J, with 17 bases between. Written as DNA, the CDR3 is TGCGCCAGCAGTTCCTCGGACAGTGATGCCACTGAAGCTTTCTTT. Its protein is CASSSSDSDATEAFF.

The DNA of the CDR3 is TGCGCCAGCAGTGATGTATCGCGGCAGTTCTTC. Translating it yields CASSDVSRQFF. The chain links TRBV10-2 to TRBJ2-1; D gene unclear. Germline V gene data show CDR1 as WSHSY and CDR2 as SAAADI. This CDR3 has 11 residues. V was trimmed by 3 bases and J by 12 bases, leaving 9 bases between them.

V usage is TRBV4-2 and J usage is TRBJ2-1; 8 bases agree with TRBD1. The length of the CDR3 is 17 residues. J gave up 9 bases and V 0 bases, and 13 bases lay outside the gene matches. Germline V gives CDR1 LGHNA, CDR2 YNFKEQ. As DNA, the CDR3 is TGTGCCAGCAGCCAAGAACCCAAGTCGACAGGGGATGTTGAGCAGTTCTTC. Its protein is CASSQEPKSTGDVEQFF.

This clone turned up a few times. The chain combines TRBV27 with TRBJ1-1, with TRBD1 as a possible D gene (5 bases). The ends were cut back, 4 bases at V and 1 base at J, with 16 bases in the middle. The CDR3 is made up of 16 amino acids. Germline CDR1 MNHEY, CDR2 SMNVEV (reference sequence). The CDR3 loop reads CASSSSGGGRNTEAFF. The CDR3 DNA follows: TGTGCCAGCAGTTCTTCTGGGGGGGGTAGGAACACTGAAGCTTTCTTT.

The chain carries TRBV24-1 and TRBJ1-6, with TRBD1 matching 7 bases. The germline gives CDR1 KGHDR, CDR2 SFDVKD. The J segment lost 8 bases and the V segment lost 9 bases, leaving 6 bases of the junction unmatched. The CDR3 covers 13 residues. Here the CDR3 reads CATVDRVHSPLHF. In nucleotides, the CDR3 is TGTGCCACCGTAGACAGGGTACATTCACCCCTCCACTTT.

The chain employs TRBV19 and TRBJ2-2; D is possibly TRBD2 (5 bases). V was clipped by 3 bases and J by 5 bases, with 13 bases between them. The CDR3 loop spans 15 amino acids. CDR1 and CDR2 from the germline V gene are LNHDA and SQIVND (reference sequence). The CDR3 sequence is CASSILYRETGELFF. The CDR3 bases are TGTGCCAGTAGTATTCTGTATCGGGAAACCGGGGAGCTGTTTTTT.

This clone was found a few times. CDR3 coding DNA: TGCGCCAGCAGCACCGACAGTTATGGCTACACCTTC. This gives the protein CASSTDSYGYTF. The chain uses TRBV5-1 and TRBJ1-2, with D possibly being TRBD1 (5 bases). Germline-derived CDR1 and CDR2 are SGHRS and YFSETQ. Trimming stripped 4 bases from V and 5 bases from J, with 9 bases between. The CDR3 has 12 amino acids.

This rearrangement joins TRBV7-8 to TRBJ2-1; 9 bases align to TRBD2. Losses at the gene ends were 1 base for V and 0 bases for J; bases not matched to a gene: 7. CDR3 length: 18 residues. Per the germline V gene, CDR1 is SGHVS and CDR2 is FQNEAQ. The CDR3: CASSLDGLAGSSYNEQFF. The CDR3, as DNA: TGTGCCAGCAGCTTAGACGGCCTAGCGGGGAGCTCCTACAATGAGCAGTTCTTC.

The rearrangement joins TRBV25-1 to TRBJ2-7; 7 bases are shared with TRBD1. The CDR3 loop spans 13 amino acids. The junction had 4 bases not matched to a gene; V was cut back by 6 bases and J by 2 bases. CDR1 and CDR2 (germline): MGHDK, SYGVNS. CDR3 DNA: TGTGCCAGCAGAGAGGGGGCCACCTACGAGCAGTACTTC. The encoded protein is CASREGATYEQYF.

The chain joins TRBV4-1 to TRBJ1-4, with 8 bases lining up with TRBD1. Trimming at V came to 1 base and at J to 3 bases, leaving 1 base not matched to a gene. Per germline, CDR1 MGHRA and CDR2 YSYEKL. The CDR3 consists of 15 residues. The CDR3 is CASSQAGGSNEKLFF. For the CDR3, the DNA is TGCGCCAGCAGCCAAGCAGGGGGCTCTAATGAAAAACTGTTTTTT.

J is TRBJ1-3 and V is TRBV4-3; perhaps TRBD1 as D (5 bases). Germline values: CDR1 LGHNA, CDR2 YSLEER. This CDR3 is built from 15 residues. V gave up 1 base and J gave up 1 base, with 8 bases separating them. Written as DNA, the CDR3 is TGCGCCAGCAGCCAAGGGTCAGGGTCTGGAAACACCATATATTTT. This encodes CASSQGSGSGNTIYF.

This chain joins TRBV9 and TRBJ2-1; 11 bases align to TRBD2. This CDR3 has 19 residues. The ends lost 4 bases at V and 8 bases at J; junction bases unmatched: 20. Germline values: CDR1 SGDLS, CDR2 YYNGEE. CDR3 DNA: TGTGCCAGCAGCCCCAGCCGTGTACCTAGCGGGAGGTTCCTCCATGAGCAGTTCTTC. Translated: CASSPSRVPSGRFLHEQFF.

V and J are TRBV2 and TRBJ2-3; D perhaps matches TRBD2 (6 bases). CDR3 length: 15 residues. The V gene lost 2 bases and the J gene lost 0 bases, with 9 bases spanning the gap. Germline CDR1 and CDR2: SNHLY and FYNNEI. This CDR3 reads CASSEQGTSTDTQYF. CDR3 sequence (DNA): TGTGCCAGCAGTGAACAAGGGACTAGCACAGATACGCAGTATTTT. Drawing the rest from reference TRBV2 and TRBJ2-3, the complete variable domain is EPEVTQTPSHQVTQMGQEVILRCVPISNHLYFYWYRQILGQKVEFLVSFYNNEISEKSEIFDDQFSVERPDGSNFTLKIRSTKLEDSAMYFCASSEQGTSTDTQYFGPGTRLTVL.

V usage is TRBV6-1 and J usage is TRBJ2-4, with TRBD2 as a possible D gene (6 bases). Germline lookup yields CDR1 MNHNS and CDR2 SASEGT. V gave up 2 bases and J gave up 7 bases, with 9 bases separating them. There are 13 residues in the CDR3. CDR3 loop: CASSEPGRNIQYF. In DNA form, the CDR3 reads TGTGCCAGCAGTGAACCAGGGAGGAACATTCAGTACTTC.

V and J are TRBV10-3 and TRBJ1-1; TRBD1 agrees at 10 bases. Trimming at V came to 5 bases and at J to 10 bases, leaving 4 bases not matched to a gene. CDR1 ENHRY and CDR2 SYGVKD come from the germline V gene. The CDR3 runs 12 residues. The CDR3 nucleotides read TGTGCCATCAGTCCCGGGACAGGGGTAGCTTTCTTT. This sequence encodes CAISPGTGVAFF.

The chain is built from TRBV3-1 (or the pseudogene TRBV3-2) and TRBJ2-5, with 8 bases aligning to TRBD2. This CDR3 region has 15 residues. The J segment lost 4 bases and the V segment lost 1 base, leaving 5 bases of the junction unmatched. CDR1 LGHDT and CDR2 YNNKEL come from the germline V gene (reference sequence). The CDR3 loop is CASSQAGTRGETQYF. For the CDR3, the DNA is TGTGCCAGCAGCCAAGCTGGGACTAGGGGAGAGACCCAGTACTTC.

CDR3 sequence: CASSFRPPWDFQETQYF. In DNA, the CDR3 is TGTGCCAGCAGTTTTCGGCCCCCCTGGGACTTCCAAGAGACCCAGTACTTC. The V call is TRBV27, the J call TRBJ2-5; perhaps TRBD2 as D (6 bases). Trimming cost V 3 bases and J 1 base, with 18 bases left between them. The germline CDR1 and CDR2 sequences are MNHEY and SMNVEV (reference sequence). CDR3 length: 17 residues.

The gene calls are TRBV6-6 and TRBJ2-1; D is unresolved. The germline CDR1 and CDR2 sequences are MNHNY and SVGAGI (reference sequence). Between the trimmed V and J ends, which lost 8 bases and 4 bases, there was a span of 15 bases. CDR3 length equals 14 residues. The CDR3 region is CASSPLRSYNEQFF. The CDR3 DNA sequence: TGTGCCAGCTCCCCGTTACGGTCATACAATGAGCAGTTCTTC.

The chain links TRBV5-5 to TRBJ1-4, with 7 nucleotides matching TRBD1. The CDR3 runs to 16 residues. The junction had 7 bases not matched to a gene; V was cut back by 4 bases and J by 1 base. Germline CDR1 reads SGHKS; CDR2 reads YYEKEE (reference sequence). CDR3 sequence (DNA): TGTGCCAGCAGCACCAATGACAGGGAAACTAATGAAAAACTGTTTTTT. The encoded protein is CASSTNDRETNEKLFF.

The chain recombines TRBV28 with TRBJ2-3; 16 bases agree with TRBD2. Germline V gene sequence: CDR1 MDHEN, CDR2 SYDVKM. The CDR3 contains 16 residues. Trimming at V came to 5 bases and at J to 4 bases, leaving 3 bases not matched to a gene. The CDR3 here is CASSRGLAGGPDTQYF. CDR3 bases: TGTGCCAGCAGTCGGGGACTAGCGGGAGGGCCAGATACGCAGTATTTT.

The genes are TRBV28 and TRBJ2-7; 11 bases align to TRBD2. The CDR3 spans 17 residues. Unmatched junction bases numbered 7, after V lost 2 bases and J lost 1 base. Germline CDR1 and CDR2: MDHEN and SYDVKM. As DNA, the CDR3 is TGTGCCAGCAGTTTACAGCTAGCGGGAGGATTTTCCTACGAGCAGTACTTC. Protein sequence: CASSLQLAGGFSYEQYF.

V is TRBV4-2 and J is TRBJ2-2; TRBD1 aligns across 7 bases. This CDR3 is built from 17 residues. CDR1 and CDR2 (germline): LGHNA, YNFKEQ. The ends lost 4 bases at V and 7 bases at J; junction bases unmatched: 15. CDR3 in DNA: TGTGCCAGCAGCCCCCGCCCTACAGGGGATAGCAACGGGGAGCTGTTTTTT. Translation gives CASSPRPTGDSNGELFF.

This clone was found a few times. The same CDR3 can be traced to other DNA sequences in this sample. V usage is TRBV7-9 and J usage is TRBJ1-1, with D tentatively TRBD1 (5 bases). Trimming removed 2 bases at V and 4 bases at J, with 8 bases between. The germline V gene encodes CDR1 SEHNR and CDR2 FQNEAQ (reference sequence). This CDR3 contains 13 residues. CDR3 coding DNA: TGTGCCAGCAGCTTACAGGGTGGCACTGAAGCTTTCTTT. Protein sequence: CASSLQGGTEAFF.